These 17 T cell receptor beta chains originate from one sample sequenced in a study of cytomegalovirus exposure and HLA in healthy donors. PCR used 60 Vbeta primers and 13 Jbeta primers. Sequenced by immunoSEQ multiplex PCR; TCRdb stores in-frame clones only, minus some. Among over 100,000 clones listed, about four fifths were seen once. The sample taken for sequencing was PBMCs. The receptors were sampled from a man aged 30 to 45 in good health and CMV-seropositive.

This clone has just one count. The rearrangement joins TRBV5-1 to TRBJ1-1; the D gene is possibly TRBD1 (5 bases). The CDR3 has 16 amino acids. Germline CDR1 reads SGHRS; CDR2 reads YFSETQ. The V gene lost 3 bases and the J gene lost 6 bases, with 21 bases spanning the gap. This chain's CDR3 is CASSSNPQGSGAEAFF. The CDR3 region has the DNA TGCGCCAGCAGCTCGAACCCCCAGGGTTCGGGCGCTGAAGCTTTCTTT.

The rearrangement joins TRBV12-5 to TRBJ2-7, with TRBD1 identical over 11 bases. J lost 6 bases, V lost 0 bases, and 10 bases had no gene match. The length of the CDR3 is 17 residues. CDR1 is LGHNT, CDR2 FRNRAP, per germline. CDR3 sequence: CASGLVLGRDRGIEQYF. In DNA form, the CDR3 reads TGTGCTAGTGGTTTGGTTCTAGGGCGGGACAGGGGGATCGAGCAGTACTTC.

In the case of this clone: A read error may account for a junction end that differs from germline. The V and J genes are TRBV5-4 and TRBJ1-2; TRBD1 might be the D (5 bases). The CDR3 has 14 amino acids. CDR1 SGHNT and CDR2 YYREEE come from the germline V gene (reference sequence). The DNA for the CDR3 is TGTGCCAGCAGACCAGAGGGACTGTCTGATGGCTACCCCTTC. The encoded protein is CASRPEGLSDGYPF. The full variable domain, rest sourced from reference TRBV5-4 and TRBJ1-2, is ETGVTQSPTHLIKTRGQQVTLRCSSQSGHNTVSWYQQALGQGPQFIFQYYREEENGRGNFPPRFSGLQFPNYSSELNVNALELDDSALYLCASRPEGLSDGYPFGSGTRLTVV.

With regard to this clone: This likely came from a read error, as a far larger clone is one base away. In the same sample, other DNA sequences code for this CDR3. The chain has TRBV6-1 and TRBJ2-7; tentative D call: TRBD2 (6 bases). The CDR3 extends over 14 amino acids. From germline, CDR1 is MNHNS and CDR2 SASEGT. V was pared by 8 bases and J by 2 bases, with 16 bases between. CDR3 coding DNA: TGTGCCAGCGGCCCAACGGGACTCACCTACGAGCAGTACTTC. Its translation: CASGPTGLTYEQYF.

This clone has more than one count but fewer than ten. The rearrangement links TRBV13 to TRBJ2-5, with a weak D call TRBD1 (6 bases). The germline CDR1 and CDR2 sequences are PRHDT and FYEKMQ (reference sequence). V was pared by 3 bases and J by 1 base, with 9 bases between. The CDR3 runs to 14 residues. CDR3 nucleotides: TGTGCCAGCAGCTTGGGCAGGGGCCAAGAGACCCAGTACTTC. Encoded protein: CASSLGRGQETQYF.

The chain has TRBV6-1 and TRBJ2-5; perhaps TRBD1 as D (6 bases). The end of the DNA aligns better with TRBJ2-7, so the J call may be wrong. The CDR3 extends over 15 amino acids. Germline V gene lookup returns CDR1 MNHNS and CDR2 SASEGT. The CDR3 DNA is TGTGCCAGCAGTGATCAACGCAGGGGTCCCTACGAGCAGTACTTC. Translated: CASSDQRRGPYEQYF.

The chain links TRBV9 to TRBJ2-3; 11 bases align to TRBD2. Germline values: CDR1 SGDLS, CDR2 YYNGEE. This CDR3 comprises 18 residues. V shed 0 bases, J shed 4 bases, and the junction held 10 bases outside the gene matches. The CDR3 DNA reads as TGTGCCAGCAGCGTAGCCCTAGCGGGGGGCCATTCCCCAGATACGCAGTATTTT. As protein: CASSVALAGGHSPDTQYF.

V usage is TRBV13 and J usage is TRBJ2-7; 8 bases align to TRBD1. Germline trimming cut 3 bases from V and 3 bases from J; bases unmatched to any gene: 4. The CDR3 runs to 14 residues. Germline V gives CDR1 PRHDT, CDR2 FYEKMQ (reference sequence). CDR3: CASSFTGTGYEQYF. The CDR3 coding sequence is TGTGCCAGCAGCTTTACCGGGACAGGCTACGAGCAGTACTTC. Filled out from reference TRBV13 and TRBJ2-7, the complete variable domain reads AAGVIQSPRHLIKEKRETATLKCYPIPRHDTVYWYQQGPGQDPQFLISFYEKMQSDKGSIPDRFSAQQFSDYHSELNMSSLELGDSALYFCASSFTGTGYEQYFGPGTRLTVT.

The table lists this clone with a few counts. The same CDR3 can be traced to other DNA sequences in this sample. DNA of the CDR3: TGTGCCAGCAGTTTATCCCCGGGGGGTTATAATTCACCCCTCCACTTT. Translated, it gives CASSLSPGGYNSPLHF. V usage is TRBV27 and J usage is TRBJ1-6; perhaps TRBD1 as D (5 bases). Germline V gene data show CDR1 as MNHEY and CDR2 as SMNVEV (reference sequence). This CDR3 comprises 16 residues. V was shortened by 0 bases and J by 4 bases, with 10 bases between the two germline ends.

V and J are TRBV5-1 and TRBJ2-3; 7 nucleotides match TRBD2. The V and J ends lost 2 bases and 6 bases, in that order; junction bases with no gene match: 3. Looked up from germline, CDR1 is SGHRS and CDR2 is YFSETQ. The CDR3 is 13 amino acids. CDR3 nucleotide sequence: TGCGCCAGCAGCTTCGCGGGGGTCGATACGCAGTATTTT. It is translated as CASSFAGVDTQYF.

This chain joins TRBV29-1 and TRBJ1-1; TRBD1 aligns across 7 bases. This CDR3 is built from 16 residues. Germline values: CDR1 SQVTM, CDR2 ANQGSEA. V dropped 1 base and J dropped 4; count of bases not matched to a gene: 12. The CDR3 here is CSVEVNQLGGRTEAFF. The CDR3 DNA sequence: TGCAGCGTTGAAGTGAATCAGTTAGGGGGCCGCACTGAAGCTTTCTTT.

The V call is TRBV5-1, the J call TRBJ2-2; a weak D match, TRBD1 (6 bases). The V gene lost 0 bases and the J gene lost 8 bases, with 14 bases spanning the gap. The CDR3 consists of 15 residues. Germline lookup yields CDR1 SGHRS and CDR2 YFSETQ. The CDR3 is CASSLATHQGGELFF. In DNA, the CDR3 is TGCGCCAGCAGCTTGGCCACCCACCAGGGGGGGGAGCTGTTTTTT. Supplemented by reference TRBV5-1 and TRBJ2-2, the full variable domain reads KAGVTQTPRYLIKTRGQQVTLSCSPISGHRSVSWYQQTPGQGLQFLFEYFSETQRNKGNFPGRFSGRQFSNSRSEMNVSTLELGDSALYLCASSLATHQGGELFFGEGSRLTVL.

This clone has only one observation. The chain has TRBV5-1 and TRBJ2-2; tentative D call: TRBD1 (6 bases). The CDR3 loop spans 17 amino acids. Per germline, CDR1 SGHRS and CDR2 YFSETQ. Trimming removed 0 bases at V and 0 bases at J, with 12 bases between. The DNA for the CDR3 is TGCGCCAGCAGCTTGGAGGCCAGGGGATCGAACACCGGGGAGCTGTTTTTT. Translating it yields CASSLEARGSNTGELFF. Using reference TRBV5-1 and TRBJ2-2 for the parts outside the CDR3, the full variable domain is KAGVTQTPRYLIKTRGQQVTLSCSPISGHRSVSWYQQTPGQGLQFLFEYFSETQRNKGNFPGRFSGRQFSNSRSEMNVSTLELGDSALYLCASSLEARGSNTGELFFGEGSRLTVL.

On this clone: Its ends do not fully match the called genes, so a read error is possible. The chain combines TRBV11-2 with TRBJ2-1; a possible D gene is TRBD2 (5 bases). The V gene's germline CDR1 is SGHAT and CDR2 FQNNGV. This CDR3 spans 13 amino acids. Here the CDR3 reads CASSLELIGVAIF. CDR3 bases: TGTGCCAGCAGCTTAGAGTTGATCGGGGTCGCCATCTTC.

The V gene is TRBV28, the J gene TRBJ1-1; D is ambiguous. Germline loops: CDR1 MDHEN, CDR2 SYDVKM. The CDR3 is 12 amino acids. V was cut by 5 bases and J by 4 bases, with 8 bases left in between. CDR3 in amino acids: CASSLEVTEAFF. DNA for the CDR3: TGTGCCAGCAGTCTGGAGGTCACTGAAGCTTTCTTT.

The genes are TRBV27 and TRBJ2-5; D unclear. The end of the DNA fits TRBJ2-7 better, so the J call may be wrong. Germline-derived CDR1 and CDR2 are MNHEY and SMNVEV (reference sequence). This CDR3 region has 14 residues. CDR3 sequence reads: CASSLYPSSYEQYF. The CDR3 DNA is TGTGCCAGCAGTTTATATCCTAGCTCCTACGAGCAGTACTTC.

This sequence joins TRBV10-1 and TRBJ1-6, with D unclear. V was cut by 3 bases and J by 10 bases, with 7 bases left in between. The germline V gene encodes CDR1 WNHNN and CDR2 SYGVQD (reference sequence). CDR3 length: 12 amino acids. CDR3 residues: CASSDPGSPLHF. The CDR3 DNA follows: TGCGCCAGCAGTGACCCGGGATCACCCCTCCACTTT.